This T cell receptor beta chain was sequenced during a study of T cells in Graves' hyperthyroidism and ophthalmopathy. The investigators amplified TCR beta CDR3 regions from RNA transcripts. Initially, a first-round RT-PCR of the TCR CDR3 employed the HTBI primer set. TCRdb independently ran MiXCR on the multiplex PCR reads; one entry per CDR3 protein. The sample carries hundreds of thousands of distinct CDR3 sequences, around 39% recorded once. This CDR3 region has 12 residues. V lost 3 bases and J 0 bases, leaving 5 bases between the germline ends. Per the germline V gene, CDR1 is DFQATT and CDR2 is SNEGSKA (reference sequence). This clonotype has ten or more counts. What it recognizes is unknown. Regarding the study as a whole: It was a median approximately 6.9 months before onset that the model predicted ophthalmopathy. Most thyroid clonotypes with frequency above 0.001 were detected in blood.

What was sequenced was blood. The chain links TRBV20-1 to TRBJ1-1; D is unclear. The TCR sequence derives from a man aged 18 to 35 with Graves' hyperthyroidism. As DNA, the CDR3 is TGCAGTGCTAGGACGGTGAACACTGAAGCTTTCTTT. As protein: CSARTVNTEAFF.